These T cell receptor beta chains were read from a single sample in a study of T cells in localized non-small cell lung cancer. Data came from immunoSEQ multiplex PCR; TCRdb stores just in-frame clones and leaves some out. Here the sample spans about 46,000 clones, 65% to 90% being singletons. Specimen: peripheral blood mononuclear cells, collected before any cancer treatment. The receptors originated from a man between 40 and 70 years old with stage III lung adenocarcinoma. Both conserved end residues are part of each CDR3. A D gene is named only where the DNA matches it firmly. Expanded clones are given a class, and other clones once, few, many or no size at all.

TRBV5-4,TRBJ1-1,-,-,CASSWEGEIQNTEAFF,TGTGCCAGCAGCTGGGAGGGGGAGATTCAGAACACTGAAGCTTTCTTT
TRBV5-4,TRBJ2-1,-,-,CASKSLNYNEQFF,TGTGCCAGCAAATCGCTTAACTACAATGAGCAGTTCTTC
TRBV12-5,TRBJ2-2,-,-,CASGRQANTGELFF,TGTGCTAGTGGTAGACAGGCTAACACCGGGGAGCTGTTTTTT
TRBV5-6,TRBJ2-7,-,few,CASSLAGASYEQYF,TGTGCCAGCAGCTTGGCCGGGGCCTCCTACGAGCAGTACTTC
TRBV6-5,TRBJ2-5,TRBD1,-,CASSSFRDSQETQYF,TGTGCCAGCAGTTCCTTCCGGGACAGCCAAGAGACCCAGTACTTC
TRBV7-9,TRBJ2-3,TRBD2,-,CASSQGLAVTDTQYF,TGTGCCAGCAGCCAGGGACTAGCGGTGACAGATACGCAGTATTTT
TRBV7-6,TRBJ2-5,-,-,CASSLLNIQETQYF,TGTGCCAGCAGCCTCCTAAACATCCAAGAGACCCAGTACTTC
TRBV15,TRBJ2-6,-,-,CATSRSLDRASGANVLTF,TGTGCCACCAGCAGATCACTGGACAGAGCCTCTGGGGCCAACGTCCTGACTTTC
TRBV6-5,TRBJ2-7,TRBD2,-,CASSYSRGLAGSEQYF,TGTGCCAGCAGTTACTCTAGGGGACTAGCGGGGTCCGAGCAGTACTTC
TRBV5-5,TRBJ2-5,-,-,CASRTRGHQQETQYF,TGTGCCAGCAGAACGAGGGGACACCAGCAAGAGACCCAGTACTTC
TRBV5-4,TRBJ2-5,-,-,CASSLGSGAGQETQYF,TGTGCCAGCAGCTTGGGATCGGGGGCTGGCCAAGAGACCCAGTACTTC
TRBV2,TRBJ2-5,TRBD2,-,CASSGGGKETQYF,TGTGCCAGCAGTGGCGGGGGGAAAGAGACCCAGTACTTC
TRBV29-1,TRBJ2-1,-,once,CSVEDSADEQFF,TGCAGCGTTGAGGATAGCGCTGATGAGCAGTTCTTC
TRBV6-6,TRBJ2-7,-,-,CASSYSIMVSYEQYF,TGTGCCAGCAGTTACTCGATTATGGTCTCCTACGAGCAGTACTTC
TRBV6-5,TRBJ2-5,TRBD1,-,CASSAGGWETQYF,TGTGCCAGCAGCGCAGGGGGATGGGAGACCCAGTACTTC
TRBV14,TRBJ1-4,-,-,CASSQDRQGFEKLFF,TGTGCCAGCAGCCAAGATCGCCAGGGGTTCGAAAAACTGTTTTTT
TRBV5-1,TRBJ2-1,-,-,CASSSRDTSSYNEQFF,TGCGCCAGCAGCTCCCGGGATACGAGCTCCTACAATGAGCAGTTCTTC
TRBV19,TRBJ1-1,-,-,CASAKGVNTEAFF,TGTGCCAGCGCCAAGGGGGTGAACACTGAAGCTTTCTTT
TRBV11-2,TRBJ2-3,TRBD2,-,CASSLARTSGAIFDTQYF,TGTGCCAGCAGCTTAGCCCGGACTAGCGGGGCGATTTTCGATACGCAGTATTTT
TRBV18,TRBJ2-7,-,-,CASSPGQGAYEQYF,TGTGCCAGCTCACCTGGACAAGGGGCCTACGAGCAGTACTTC
TRBV9,TRBJ2-7,-,-,CASSVSRSPGVGKGEQYF,TGTGCCAGCAGCGTGAGCCGATCCCCGGGTGTGGGGAAGGGCGAGCAGTACTTC
TRBV11-1,TRBJ2-1,-,-,CASSLADEQFF,TGTGCCAGCAGCTTAGCAGATGAGCAGTTCTTC